These 20 T cell receptor beta chains came from one sample sequenced in a study of radiation and T cells in renal cell carcinoma. TCRdb keeps only in-frame clones here, not all; method: immunoSEQ multiplex PCR. The sample comprises 100,000 to 150,000 clones, 81% of which are singletons, and approximately 6.3% rests with the top ten. The time point was: blood 2 weeks post-SBRT. Specified treatment: 15 Gy SBRT to primary tumor, nephrectomy 4 weeks later. The source material was blood, sampled from a patient whose treatment included radiotherapy and nephrectomy. The source is a man aged 45-65 years with renal cell carcinoma.

V usage is TRBV27 and J usage is TRBJ2-7, with unresolved D. This CDR3 region has 20 residues. The V end lost 6 bases, the J end lost 2 bases, and 32 bases lay between the germline ends. Germline values: CDR1 MNHEY, CDR2 SMNVEV (reference sequence). Here the CDR3 DNA reads TGTGCCAGCAGCCTAAAACCAAACCGGCAGAGCGCCGTTGTGGCCTACGAGCAGTACTTC. Residues: CASSLKPNRQSAVVAYEQYF.

CDR3 coding DNA: TGTGCCAGTAGGGGGACAGGGGGCGGAAGCTACACCTTC. Protein sequence: CASRGTGGGSYTF. This chain joins TRBV19 and TRBJ1-2; 12 positions match TRBD1. The CDR3 is 13 amino acids. V shed 6 bases, J shed 9 bases, and the junction held 5 bases outside the gene matches. CDR1 and CDR2 (germline): LNHDA, SQIVND (reference sequence).

The V call is TRBV23-1, the J call TRBJ2-1; 11 bases agree with TRBD2. TRBV23-1 is labeled an ORF, and its function is uncertain. The trim removed 0 bases at V and 6 bases at J, leaving 1 base unmatched. This CDR3 comprises 15 residues. CDR3 sequence: CASSQSSGRANEQFF. The CDR3 nucleotides read TGCGCCAGCAGTCAATCTAGCGGGAGGGCCAATGAGCAGTTCTTC.

The rearrangement links TRBV5-1 to TRBJ2-1, with D possibly TRBD2 on 5 matching bases. The germline V and J ends were trimmed by 6 bases and 9 bases, with 25 bases remaining between them. The CDR3 has 16 residues. The germline V gene has CDR1 SGHRS and CDR2 YFSETQ. CDR3 nucleotides: TGCGCCAGCAACGACAAGGGCGGGTGGGTTTATAGTGAGCAGTTCTTC. Its translation: CASNDKGGWVYSEQFF.

This clone was counted a few times. The chain carries TRBV10-1 and TRBJ2-1; D not certain. V was pared by 5 bases and J by 7 bases, with 15 bases between. Germline lookup yields CDR1 WNHNN and CDR2 SYGVQD (reference sequence). CDR3 size: 14 residues. CDR3 loop: CASSPSRGWNEQFF. The CDR3 nucleotides read TGCGCCAGCAGTCCATCCCGAGGTTGGAATGAGCAGTTCTTC.

The chain carries TRBV11-2 and TRBJ1-1; perhaps TRBD1 as D (5 bases). Trimming took off 3 bases at V and 3 bases at J, with 11 bases between the two ends. The CDR3 spans 14 residues. Germline CDR1 and CDR2: SGHAT and FQNNGV. This chain's CDR3 is CASSLGLIYTEAFF. CDR3 nucleotide sequence: TGTGCCAGCAGCTTGGGACTGATTTACACTGAAGCTTTCTTT.

Here the CDR3 DNA reads TGTGCCAGCAGAAGATGGGACTCTAGCAATCAGCCCCAGCATTTT. This codes for CASRRWDSSNQPQHF. V gene TRBV27 combines with J gene TRBJ1-5; D is perhaps TRBD1 (5 bases). V shed 6 bases and J shed 0 bases, with 12 bases lying between them. Germline V gives CDR1 MNHEY, CDR2 SMNVEV (reference sequence). The CDR3 has 15 amino acids.

The sample holds a few counts of this clone. This chain uses TRBV6-1 with TRBJ1-6; D is unclear. V shed 4 bases and J shed 0 bases, with 10 bases lying between them. Germline V gene data show CDR1 as MNHNS and CDR2 as SASEGT. The CDR3 extends over 16 amino acids. CDR3 nucleotides: TGTGCCAGCAGTGGAGAAGGGTTCTCCTATAATTCACCCCTCCACTTT. This sequence encodes CASSGEGFSYNSPLHF.

V gene TRBV6-6 combines with J gene TRBJ1-2, with D unclear. The V end was cut by 0 bases, the J end by 8 bases, with 16 bases between. This CDR3 comprises 15 residues. CDR1 and CDR2 (germline): MNHNY, SVGAGI (reference sequence). As DNA, the CDR3 is TGTGCCAGCAGTTACTCCGGTGCGGAGGGAGACGGCTACACCTTC. Protein sequence: CASSYSGAEGDGYTF.

The rearrangement links TRBV2 to TRBJ2-7; 9 positions match TRBD1. The CDR3 has 14 residues. Germline lookup yields CDR1 SNHLY and CDR2 FYNNEI. With 6 bases clipped from V and 6 bases from J, the junction kept 9 bases outside the gene matches. CDR3 in amino acids: CASSPQGQGFEQYF. CDR3 nucleotides: TGTGCCAGCAGCCCCCAGGGACAGGGCTTCGAGCAGTACTTC. Variable domain in full (rest from reference TRBV2 and TRBJ2-7): EPEVTQTPSHQVTQMGQEVILRCVPISNHLYFYWYRQILGQKVEFLVSFYNNEISEKSEIFDDQFSVERPDGSNFTLKIRSTKLEDSAMYFCASSPQGQGFEQYFGPGTRLTVT.

The chain uses TRBV20-1 and TRBJ1-1; TRBD1 matches 7 bases. Trimming at V came to 5 bases and at J to 4 bases, leaving 1 base not matched to a gene. This CDR3 has 11 amino acids. Germline V CDR1 and CDR2: DFQATT, SNEGSKA (reference sequence). The CDR3 DNA reads TGCAGTGCTTCAGGGGGCACTGAAGCTTTCTTT. Encoded protein: CSASGGTEAFF.

The chain uses TRBV10-3 and TRBJ2-3; TRBD2 aligns across 10 bases. This CDR3 is 15 amino acids long. Germline V CDR1 and CDR2: ENHRY, SYGVKD. Trimming took 7 bases from V and 0 from J; bases not matched to a gene: 4. CDR3 nucleotide sequence: TGTGCCATCAAACTGACTAGCGGGAGCACAGATACGCAGTATTTT. This sequence encodes CAIKLTSGSTDTQYF.

The DNA of the CDR3 is TGTGCCAGCAGCCGGGACAGCTCCTACAATGAGCAGTTCTTC. Its translation is CASSRDSSYNEQFF. The chain combines TRBV11-3 with TRBJ2-1, with 7 bases matching TRBD1. The CDR3 runs to 14 residues. Losses at the gene ends were 5 bases for V and 0 bases for J; bases not matched to a gene: 1. Germline CDR1 reads SGHNT; CDR2 reads YENEEA.

V is TRBV10-3 and J is TRBJ2-7; D perhaps matches TRBD1 (6 bases). Trimming took off 7 bases at V and 3 bases at J, with 16 bases between the two ends. Germline V CDR1 and CDR2: ENHRY, SYGVKD. The CDR3 is 14 amino acids. The CDR3 protein is CAIKAGTNFYEQYF. The CDR3 DNA is TGTGCCATCAAGGCCGGGACAAACTTCTACGAGCAGTACTTC.

CDR3 coding DNA: TGTGCCAGCAGCTTCGCCAGGGTGCGGAGCACCGGGGAGCTGTTTTTT. It codes for CASSFARVRSTGELFF. The V call is TRBV5-4, the J call TRBJ2-2; a possible D gene is TRBD1 (5 bases). From germline, CDR1 is SGHNT and CDR2 YYREEE (reference sequence). The V end was cut by 2 bases, the J end by 4 bases, with 15 bases between. CDR3 length equals 16 residues.

In the case of this clone: At one end the junction does not follow the germline gene, possibly because of a read error. The chain employs TRBV2 and TRBJ2-1; TRBD2 might be the D (6 bases). In germline, CDR1 is SNHLY, CDR2 FYNNEI. This CDR3 contains 16 residues. As DNA, the CDR3 is TGTGCCAGCAGTGTGGAGGACTTAGCGGCAGGCACCTCGTCGATCTTC. Its translation: CASSVEDLAAGTSSIF.

The rearrangement joins TRBV6-1 to TRBJ2-7; 9 bases align to TRBD2. Germline trimming cut 3 bases from V and 2 bases from J; bases unmatched to any gene: 5. The CDR3 has 15 amino acids. CDR1 is MNHNS, CDR2 SASEGT, per germline. The CDR3: CASSDPTSGPYEQYF. The CDR3 DNA reads TGTGCCAGCAGTGATCCGACTAGCGGTCCCTACGAGCAGTACTTC.

The genes are TRBV2 and TRBJ2-5; 10 bases agree with TRBD2. The CDR3 loop spans 14 amino acids. Trimming at V came to 7 bases and at J to 4 bases, leaving 6 bases not matched to a gene. Germline CDR1 reads SNHLY; CDR2 reads FYNNEI. The CDR3 reads CASKDLAGVETQYF. The CDR3 coding sequence is TGTGCCAGCAAGGACCTAGCGGGAGTAGAGACCCAGTACTTC. The full variable domain, with the rest looked up from reference TRBV2 and TRBJ2-5, is EPEVTQTPSHQVTQMGQEVILRCVPISNHLYFYWYRQILGQKVEFLVSFYNNEISEKSEIFDDQFSVERPDGSNFTLKIRSTKLEDSAMYFCASKDLAGVETQYFGPGTRLLVL.

The chain carries TRBV6-6 and TRBJ2-3; 8 bases agree with TRBD2. Trimming removed 5 bases from V and 1 base from J; junction bases left unmatched: 8. This CDR3 contains 16 residues. Germline V gene sequence: CDR1 MNHNY, CDR2 SVGAGI (reference sequence). The CDR3 nucleotides are TGTGCCAGCAGTCCTCGAACTAGCGGCGGCACAGATACGCAGTATTTT. It translates to CASSPRTSGGTDTQYF.

The chain carries TRBV9 and TRBJ1-3; D is perhaps TRBD1 (6 bases). Germline V gives CDR1 SGDLS, CDR2 YYNGEE. V lost 2 bases and J 2 bases, leaving 17 bases between the germline ends. The CDR3 is 17 amino acids. The CDR3 nucleotides read TGTGCCAGCAGCGTGGGACCGGACAGAGTGCCTGGAAACACCATATATTTT. Residues: CASSVGPDRVPGNTIYF.